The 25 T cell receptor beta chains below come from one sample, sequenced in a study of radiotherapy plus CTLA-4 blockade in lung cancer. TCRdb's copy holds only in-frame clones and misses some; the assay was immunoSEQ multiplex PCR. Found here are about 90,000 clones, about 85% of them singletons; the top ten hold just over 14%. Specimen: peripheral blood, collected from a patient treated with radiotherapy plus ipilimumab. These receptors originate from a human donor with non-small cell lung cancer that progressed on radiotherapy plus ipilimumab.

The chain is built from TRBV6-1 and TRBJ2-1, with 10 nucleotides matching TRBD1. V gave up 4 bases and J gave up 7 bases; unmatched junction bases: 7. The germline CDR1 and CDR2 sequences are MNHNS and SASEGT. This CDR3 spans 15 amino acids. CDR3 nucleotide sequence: TGTGCCAGCAGTGGACGGGACAGGGGCGCGAATGAGCAGTTCTTC. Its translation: CASSGRDRGANEQFF.

DNA for the CDR3: TGCGCCAGCAGTCATTTACTCCGACAGGGGGAGGAAGAAGCTTTCTTT. The encoded protein is CASSHLLRQGEEEAFF. The chain is built from TRBV23-1 and TRBJ1-1; 9 nucleotides agree with TRBD1. TRBV23-1 is filed as an ORF, its function uncertain. V trimming: 3 bases; J trimming: 8 bases; junction bases outside the gene matches: 13. The CDR3 loop spans 16 amino acids.

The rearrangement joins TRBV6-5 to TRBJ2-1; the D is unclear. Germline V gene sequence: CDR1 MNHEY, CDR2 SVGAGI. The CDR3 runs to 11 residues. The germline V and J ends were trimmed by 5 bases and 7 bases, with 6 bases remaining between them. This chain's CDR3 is CASSIRNEQFF. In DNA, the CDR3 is TGTGCCAGCAGTATCAGGAATGAGCAGTTCTTC.

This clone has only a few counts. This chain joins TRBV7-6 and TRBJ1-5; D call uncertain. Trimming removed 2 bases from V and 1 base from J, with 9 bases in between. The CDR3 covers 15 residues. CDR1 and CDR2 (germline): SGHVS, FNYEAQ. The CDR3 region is CASSLTPGSNQPQHF. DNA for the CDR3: TGTGCCAGCAGCTTAACCCCGGGGAGCAATCAGCCCCAGCATTTT.

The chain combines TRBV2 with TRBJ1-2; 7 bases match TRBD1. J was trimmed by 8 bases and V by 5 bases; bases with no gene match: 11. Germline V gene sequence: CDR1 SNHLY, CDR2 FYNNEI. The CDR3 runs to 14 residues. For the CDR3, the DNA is TGTGCCAGCAGTTTTCGAACAGGGGACTGGGGCTACACCTTC. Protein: CASSFRTGDWGYTF.

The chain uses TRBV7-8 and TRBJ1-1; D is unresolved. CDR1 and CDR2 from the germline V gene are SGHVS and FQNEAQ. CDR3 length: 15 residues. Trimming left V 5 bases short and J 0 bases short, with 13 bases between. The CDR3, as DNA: TGTGCCAGCAGCCCCCCCCGCAGCTTGAACACTGAAGCTTTCTTT. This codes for CASSPPRSLNTEAFF. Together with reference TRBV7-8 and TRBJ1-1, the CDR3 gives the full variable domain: GAGVSQSPRYKVAKRGQDVALRCDPISGHVSLFWYQQALGQGPEFLTYFQNEAQLDKSGLPSDRFFAERPEGSVSTLKIQRTQQEDSAVYLCASSPPRSLNTEAFFGQGTRLTVV.

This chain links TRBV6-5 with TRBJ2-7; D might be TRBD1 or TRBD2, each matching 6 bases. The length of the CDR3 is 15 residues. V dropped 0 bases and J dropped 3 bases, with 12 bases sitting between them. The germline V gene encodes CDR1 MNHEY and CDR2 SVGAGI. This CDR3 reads CASSYSGQRVYEQYF. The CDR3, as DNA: TGTGCCAGCAGTTACTCAGGACAGCGGGTCTACGAGCAGTACTTC.

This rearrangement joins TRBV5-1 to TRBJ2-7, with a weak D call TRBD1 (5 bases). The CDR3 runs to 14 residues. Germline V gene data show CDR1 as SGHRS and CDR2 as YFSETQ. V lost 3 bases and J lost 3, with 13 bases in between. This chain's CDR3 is CASSSSQGNYEQYF. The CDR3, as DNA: TGCGCCAGCAGCTCGAGCCAGGGAAACTACGAGCAGTACTTC.

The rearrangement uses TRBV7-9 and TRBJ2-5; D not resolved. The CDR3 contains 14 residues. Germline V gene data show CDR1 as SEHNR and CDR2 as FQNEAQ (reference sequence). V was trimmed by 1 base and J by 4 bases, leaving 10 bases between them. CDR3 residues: CASSLDTISETQYF. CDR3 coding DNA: TGTGCCAGCAGCTTAGACACGATATCAGAGACCCAGTACTTC.

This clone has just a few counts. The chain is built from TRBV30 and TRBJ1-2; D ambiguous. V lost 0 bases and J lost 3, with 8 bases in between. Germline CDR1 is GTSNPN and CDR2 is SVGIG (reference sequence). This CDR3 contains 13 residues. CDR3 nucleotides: TGTGCCTGGAGTGTAGGGCCCTACTATGGCTACACCTTC. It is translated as CAWSVGPYYGYTF.

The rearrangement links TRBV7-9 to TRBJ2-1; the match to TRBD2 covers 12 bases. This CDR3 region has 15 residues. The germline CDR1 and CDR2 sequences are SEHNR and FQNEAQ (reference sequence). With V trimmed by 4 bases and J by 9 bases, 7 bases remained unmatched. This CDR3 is CASSSSSGGASEQFF. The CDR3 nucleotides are TGTGCCAGCAGCTCCTCTAGCGGGGGGGCCAGTGAGCAGTTCTTC.

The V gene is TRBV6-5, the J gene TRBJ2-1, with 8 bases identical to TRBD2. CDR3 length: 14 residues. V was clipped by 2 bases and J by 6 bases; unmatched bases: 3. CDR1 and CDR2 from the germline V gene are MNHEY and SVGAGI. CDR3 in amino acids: CASSYGLAGNEQFF. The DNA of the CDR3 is TGTGCCAGCAGTTACGGGCTAGCGGGCAATGAGCAGTTCTTC.

The CDR3 region has the DNA TGTGCCAGCAGTTCCCGGGATGAACAGCCCCAGCATTTT. The encoded protein is CASSSRDEQPQHF. V is TRBV6-1 and J is TRBJ1-5; D gene unclear. The germline gives CDR1 MNHNS, CDR2 SASEGT. V shed 5 bases and J shed 7 bases, with 12 bases lying between them. The length of the CDR3 is 13 residues.

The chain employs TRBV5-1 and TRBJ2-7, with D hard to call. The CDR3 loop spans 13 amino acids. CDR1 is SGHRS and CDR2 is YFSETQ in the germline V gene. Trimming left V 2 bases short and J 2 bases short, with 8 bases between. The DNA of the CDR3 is TGCGCCAGCAGCTTAGACCGAACCTACGAGCAGTACTTC. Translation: CASSLDRTYEQYF. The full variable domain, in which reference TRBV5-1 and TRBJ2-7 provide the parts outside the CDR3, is KAGVTQTPRYLIKTRGQQVTLSCSPISGHRSVSWYQQTPGQGLQFLFEYFSETQRNKGNFPGRFSGRQFSNSRSEMNVSTLELGDSALYLCASSLDRTYEQYFGPGTRLTVT.

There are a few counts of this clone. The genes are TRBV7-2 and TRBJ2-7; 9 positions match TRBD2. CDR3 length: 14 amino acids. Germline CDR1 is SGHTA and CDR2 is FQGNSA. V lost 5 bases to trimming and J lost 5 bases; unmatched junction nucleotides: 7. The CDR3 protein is CASSPGLAPHEQYF. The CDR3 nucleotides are TGTGCCAGCAGCCCGGGACTAGCTCCACACGAGCAGTACTTC.

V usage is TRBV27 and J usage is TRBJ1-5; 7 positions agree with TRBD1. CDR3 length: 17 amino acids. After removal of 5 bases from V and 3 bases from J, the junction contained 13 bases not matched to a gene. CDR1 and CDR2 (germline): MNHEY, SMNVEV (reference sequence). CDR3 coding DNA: TGTGCCAGCAGTCCCCACTCAGGGGGTACCCACAATCAGCCCCAGCATTTT. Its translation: CASSPHSGGTHNQPQHF.

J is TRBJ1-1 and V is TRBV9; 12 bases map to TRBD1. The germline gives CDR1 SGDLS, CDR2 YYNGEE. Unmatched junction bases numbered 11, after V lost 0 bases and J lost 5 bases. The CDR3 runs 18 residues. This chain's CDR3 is CASSVEAGTGGGGTEAFF. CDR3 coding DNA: TGTGCCAGCAGCGTAGAGGCCGGGACAGGGGGCGGTGGGACTGAAGCTTTCTTT.

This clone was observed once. The CDR3 DNA reads as TGTGCCAGCAGCGCACAGGGGGTAATTTCCTACAATGAGCAGTTCTTC. Amino acid sequence: CASSAQGVISYNEQFF. The chain recombines TRBV7-9 with TRBJ2-1; TRBD1 matches at 8 bases. The V gene end was trimmed by 5 bases and the J gene end by 1 base; junction bases not matched to a gene: 7. Looked up from germline, CDR1 is SEHNR and CDR2 is FQNEAQ (reference sequence). This CDR3 is built from 16 residues.

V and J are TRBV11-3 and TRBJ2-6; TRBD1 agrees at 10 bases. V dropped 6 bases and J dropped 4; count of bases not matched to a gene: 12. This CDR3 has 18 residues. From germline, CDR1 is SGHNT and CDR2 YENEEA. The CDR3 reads CASSPPGTGVFGANVLTF. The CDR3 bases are TGTGCCAGCAGTCCGCCCGGGACAGGGGTCTTCGGGGCCAACGTCCTGACTTTC.

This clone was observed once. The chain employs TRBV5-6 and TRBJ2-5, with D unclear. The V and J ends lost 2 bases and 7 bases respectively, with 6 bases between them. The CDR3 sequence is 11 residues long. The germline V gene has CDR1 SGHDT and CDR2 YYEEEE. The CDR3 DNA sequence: TGTGCCAGCAGCTTCGTTGGGACCCAGTACTTC. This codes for CASSFVGTQYF.

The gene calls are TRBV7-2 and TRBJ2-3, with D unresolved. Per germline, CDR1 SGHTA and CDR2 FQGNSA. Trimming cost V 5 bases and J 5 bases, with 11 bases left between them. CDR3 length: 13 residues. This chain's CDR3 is CASSVTLVDTQYF. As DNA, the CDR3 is TGTGCCAGCAGCGTCACCTTAGTAGATACGCAGTATTTT.

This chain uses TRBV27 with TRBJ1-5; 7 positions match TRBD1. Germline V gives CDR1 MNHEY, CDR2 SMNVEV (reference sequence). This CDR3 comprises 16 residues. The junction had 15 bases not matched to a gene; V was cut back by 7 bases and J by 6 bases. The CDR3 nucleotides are TGTGCCAGCAAACCATACGGGACAGAAGGTACTCAGCCCCAGCATTTT. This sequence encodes CASKPYGTEGTQPQHF.

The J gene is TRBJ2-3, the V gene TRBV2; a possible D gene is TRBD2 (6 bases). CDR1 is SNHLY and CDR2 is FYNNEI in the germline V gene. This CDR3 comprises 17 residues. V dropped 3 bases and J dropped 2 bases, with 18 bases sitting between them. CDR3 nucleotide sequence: TGTGCCAGCAGTGAGGAGGGCGGACACGACCCCACAGATACGCAGTATTTT. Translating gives CASSEEGGHDPTDTQYF.

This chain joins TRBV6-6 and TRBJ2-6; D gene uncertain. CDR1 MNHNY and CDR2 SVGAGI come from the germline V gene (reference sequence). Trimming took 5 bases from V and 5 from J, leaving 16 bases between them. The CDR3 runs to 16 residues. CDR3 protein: CASSAAALGRANVLTF. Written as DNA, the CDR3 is TGTGCCAGCAGTGCTGCGGCCCTCGGCCGGGCCAACGTCCTGACTTTC.

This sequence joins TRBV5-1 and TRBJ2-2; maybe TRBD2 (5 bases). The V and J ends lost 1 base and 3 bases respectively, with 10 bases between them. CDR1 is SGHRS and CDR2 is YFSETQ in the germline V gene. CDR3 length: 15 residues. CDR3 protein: CASSLQTTYTGELFF. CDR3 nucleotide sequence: TGCGCCAGCAGCTTGCAGACTACTTACACCGGGGAGCTGTTTTTT.